Each of the 24 T cell receptor beta chains below was sequenced from the same sample in a study of tumor-infiltrating lymphocytes in oesophageal squamous cell carcinoma. TCRdb used MiXCR to reprocess the PCR reads, holding one entry per CDR3 protein. Of 3,500 to 4,500 distinct CDR3 sequences in the sample, roughly a fifth are singletons; the top ten hold about 50%. The sample taken for sequencing was normal esophageal tissue next to the tumor. All receptors come from a male donor with esophageal squamous cell carcinoma.

The rearrangement uses TRBV15 and TRBJ2-5; 9 bases are shared with TRBD1. The DNA end is more similar to TRBJ2-7, so the J call may be wrong. Germline values: CDR1 LNHNV, CDR2 YYDKDF (reference sequence). There are 14 residues in the CDR3. In DNA form, the CDR3 reads TGTGCCACCAGCACCCGGGACAGGGTTGGCGAGCAGTACTTC. Encoded protein: CATSTRDRVGEQYF.

Judged by abundance, this clonotype is medium-sized (0.01 to 0.1%). CDR3 sequence (DNA): TGTGCCAGCAGGAAATATGGTAGCACAGATACGCAGTATTTT. Translation: CASRKYGSTDTQYF. V usage is TRBV27 and J usage is TRBJ2-3; D gene unclear. Germline V gene lookup returns CDR1 MNHEY and CDR2 SMNVEV (reference sequence). CDR3 size: 14 residues. The V end lost 6 bases, the J end lost 0 bases, and 10 bases lay between the germline ends.

This clonotype was seen ten or more times. The V and J genes are TRBV5-8 and TRBJ2-3; a weak D match, TRBD2 (5 bases). The CDR3 length is 16 residues. V was trimmed by 3 bases and J by 3 bases, leaving 17 bases between them. Germline assignment: CDR1 SGHTS and CDR2 YDEGEE. In DNA form, the CDR3 reads TGTGCCAGCAGCTCAGGACTGGGCGCAGGTACAGATACGCAGTATTTT. This encodes CASSSGLGAGTDTQYF.

This clonotype is medium-sized within its sample. This chain links TRBV7-2 with TRBJ2-7, with 9 bases that match TRBD2. V trimming: 6 bases; J trimming: 0 bases; junction bases outside the gene matches: 6. This CDR3 contains 15 residues. Germline V CDR1 and CDR2: SGHTA, FQGNSA. CDR3 amino acids: CASSRGLASSYEQYF. CDR3 DNA sequence: TGTGCCAGCAGTCGAGGACTAGCGAGCTCCTACGAGCAGTACTTC. The whole variable domain, remainder taken from reference TRBV7-2 and TRBJ2-7, is GAGVSQSPSNKVTEKGKDVELRCDPISGHTALYWYRQSLGQGLEFLIYFQGNSAPDKSGLPSDRFSAERTGGSVSTLTIQRTQQEDSAVYLCASSRGLASSYEQYFGPGTRLTVT.

By share of the sample, this clonotype is medium-sized. CDR3 DNA: TGTGCCACCAGTGTTCACACCGGGGAGCTGTTTTTT. It encodes CATSVHTGELFF. This chain joins TRBV24-1 and TRBJ2-2; D not resolved. Trimming took 5 bases from V and 3 from J, leaving 3 bases between them. Germline V CDR1 and CDR2: KGHDR, SFDVKD. CDR3 length: 12 residues.

For this clonotype: The junction shows a germline mismatch at one end, possibly a read error. The genes are TRBV6-6 and TRBJ2-4; 10 nucleotides agree with TRBD1. Germline-derived CDR1 and CDR2 are MNHNY and SVGAGI (reference sequence). CDR3 length: 17 amino acids. The CDR3 bases are TGTGCCAGCAGGGAGGGGACAGGGGCCCCGACCAAAGACATTCAGTACTTC. As protein: CASREGTGAPTKDIQYF.

This clonotype was found many times. One end of the junction does not line up with germline, which may come from a read error. This chain links TRBV11-2 with TRBJ1-6; D is ambiguous. Germline V gene lookup returns CDR1 SGHAT and CDR2 FQNNGV. The CDR3 has 17 amino acids. The CDR3 region is CASSPPPPASYNSPLHF. Here the CDR3 DNA reads TGTGCCAGCAGCCCTCCCCCTCCTGCCTCCTATAATTCACCCCTCCACTTC.

This clonotype was seen a handful of times. The V call is TRBV4-1, the J call TRBJ1-1; a possible D gene is TRBD1 (5 bases). Germline CDR1 and CDR2: MGHRA and YSYEKL. There are 13 residues in the CDR3. The V and J ends lost 6 bases and 1 base respectively, with 9 bases between them. The CDR3 region has the DNA TGCGCCAGCAGAAGTGGGGGGAACACTGAAGCTTTCTTT. This gives the protein CASRSGGNTEAFF.

This clonotype was recorded many times. This chain uses TRBV24-1 with TRBJ1-5, with 8 bases lining up with TRBD1. CDR3 length: 17 amino acids. V shed 2 bases and J 6 bases; nucleotides not matched to a gene: 11. Germline V gene lookup returns CDR1 KGHDR and CDR2 SFDVKD. CDR3 in DNA: TGTGCCACCAGTGATTCGGGTCGGCAGGGGGCCTCTCAGCCCCAGCATTTT. It codes for CATSDSGRQGASQPQHF.

By frequency in the sample, this clonotype is large. The chain has TRBV7-2 and TRBJ2-1; 15 bases map to TRBD2. CDR1 is SGHTA and CDR2 is FQGNSA in the germline V gene. This CDR3 has 17 residues. V shed 1 base and J 5 bases; nucleotides not matched to a gene: 3. The CDR3 sequence: CASSLDGTSGGNNEQFF. The CDR3 coding sequence is TGTGCCAGCAGCTTAGATGGGACTAGCGGGGGGAACAATGAGCAGTTCTTC.

By proportion, this clonotype is large. The rearrangement links TRBV7-2 to TRBJ2-3, with 10 bases identical to TRBD2. CDR3 length equals 17 residues. CDR1 and CDR2 from the germline V gene are SGHTA and FQGNSA. With V trimmed by 1 base and J by 5 bases, 9 bases remained unmatched. The DNA of the CDR3 is TGTGCCAGCAGCTTAGTAGGAAGCGGGGGGGCCGTAGATACGCAGTATTTT. Translation gives CASSLVGSGGAVDTQYF.

Concerning this clonotype: The conserved phenylalanine or tryptophan is not found at the CDR3 terminus, so this likely reflects a read error. It is unclear where the CDR3 begins or ends on the DNA, so no DNA is shown, and the CDR3 is as TCRdb lists it. This chain uses TRBV12-3 or TRBV12-4 with TRBJ2-5; no check of the table's D call, TRBD1, against the DNA was made. The CDR3 is made up of 16 amino acids, end residues included. CDR3 protein: CASSLGPVRYGYTFGS.

This clonotype was detected a few times. The DNA is left out, because the CDR3 cannot be placed on it with certainty; the CDR3 is given as TCRdb lists it. The genes are TRBV7-9 and TRBJ2-5; the D segment call TRBD2 is taken from the table without a DNA check. CDR1 and CDR2 (germline): SEHNR, FQNEAQ (reference sequence). The CDR3 has 13 residues if both end residues are counted. The chain's CDR3 is CASSVGVGNEQVF.

This clonotype was seen just once. Because it lacks the conserved phenylalanine or tryptophan at the end, this CDR3 is likely a read error. The DNA is omitted, as the CDR3 cannot be located on it reliably, and the CDR3 follows TCRdb's listing. The chain employs TRBV7-2 and TRBJ2-1; TRBD2 is the table's D call, not checked against the DNA. The CDR3 length equals 14 residues, ends included. From germline, CDR1 is SGHTA and CDR2 FQGNSA. CDR3 in amino acids: CASSPRVGATYFGA.

There are many counts of this clonotype. The chain is built from TRBV10-3 and TRBJ2-7, with a tentative D call TRBD1 (5 bases). Germline V CDR1 and CDR2: ENHRY, SYGVKD. The V end was cut by 10 bases, the J end by 0 bases, with 10 bases between. The CDR3 covers 12 residues. For the CDR3, the DNA is TGTGCCACCAGGACACCCTCCTACGAGCAGTACTTC. This translates into CATRTPSYEQYF.

This clonotype was detected only a few times. Lacking the conserved final phenylalanine or tryptophan, this CDR3 likely reflects a read error. The DNA is left out, because the CDR3 cannot be placed on it with certainty; the CDR3 is given as TCRdb lists it. This chain connects TRBV7-2 to TRBJ2-7; the table's D gene call, TRBD1, was not cross checked with the DNA. The CDR3 adds up to 16 amino acids, both ends counted. Germline V lookup: CDR1 SGHTA, CDR2 FQGNSA. CDR3 protein: CASSSPGQFWGYTFGS.

This clonotype was counted ten times or more. Since a much larger clone is just one base distant, this may be a read error. The V gene is TRBV24-1, the J gene TRBJ2-1; the match to TRBD2 covers 12 bases. TRBJ2-7 matches the DNA end more closely, so the J call is doubtful. CDR1 KGHDR and CDR2 SFDVKD come from the germline V gene. The CDR3 consists of 16 residues. Here the CDR3 DNA reads TGTGCCACCAGTGATCCGGGACTAGCGGGCTACAATGAGCAGTACTTC. Translation: CATSDPGLAGYNEQYF.

This chain joins TRBV5-1 and TRBJ2-4, with 10 bases that match TRBD1. There are 14 residues in the CDR3. Germline-derived CDR1 and CDR2 are SGHRS and YFSETQ. V trimming: 4 bases; J trimming: 13 bases; junction bases outside the gene matches: 11. The CDR3 DNA reads TGCGCCAGCAGCAGGGACAGGGGATACAATGAGCAGTACTTC. It specifies CASSRDRGYNEQYF.

This clonotype has at least ten counts. This chain connects TRBV6-1 to TRBJ1-5; perhaps TRBD1 as D (6 bases). Between the trimmed V and J ends, which lost 6 bases and 6 bases, there was a span of 12 bases. Germline lookup yields CDR1 MNHNS and CDR2 SASEGT. The CDR3 contains 13 residues. This CDR3 is CASRTGIGQPQHF. CDR3 nucleotide sequence: TGTGCCAGCAGAACAGGGATAGGTCAGCCCCAGCATTTT.

V and J are TRBV19 and TRBJ2-5, with 9 nucleotides matching TRBD1. J was trimmed by 4 bases and V by 4 bases; bases with no gene match: 4. The CDR3 runs to 14 residues. Germline V CDR1 and CDR2: LNHDA, SQIVND (reference sequence). CDR3 region: CASSTTGGGETQYF. CDR3 DNA: TGTGCCAGTAGTACAACAGGGGGCGGAGAGACCCAGTACTTC.

There are many counts of this clonotype. V gene TRBV9 combines with J gene TRBJ1-1; D perhaps matches TRBD1 (5 bases). Looked up from germline, CDR1 is SGDLS and CDR2 is YYNGEE. CDR3 length equals 13 residues. V shed 7 bases and J shed 3 bases, with 13 bases lying between them. CDR3 amino acids: CASSLWGDTEAFF. CDR3 in DNA: TGTGCCAGCTCCCTTTGGGGGGACACTGAAGCTTTCTTT.

The chain employs TRBV7-2 and TRBJ2-2; D is perhaps TRBD2 (6 bases). The CDR3 contains 15 residues. Germline V CDR1 and CDR2: SGHTA, FQGNSA. With 3 bases removed from V and 2 bases from J, the gap between germline ends came to 10 bases. The DNA for the CDR3 is TGTGCCAGCAGCTTTCTAGCGAGTAACACCGGGGAGCTGTTTTTT. The encoded protein is CASSFLASNTGELFF.

This clonotype was found a few times. The chain carries TRBV20-1 and TRBJ1-1; D uncertain. The CDR3 spans 14 residues. Germline V gene data show CDR1 as DFQATT and CDR2 as SNEGSKA (reference sequence). Trimming took off 0 bases at V and 5 bases at J, with 13 bases between the two ends. DNA for the CDR3: TGCAGTGCTAGAGATTATCAAGGCGGAACTGAAGCTTTCTTT. The encoded protein is CSARDYQGGTEAFF.

The genes are TRBV5-1 and TRBJ1-1; D remains ambiguous. This CDR3 has 13 residues. Germline V gives CDR1 SGHRS, CDR2 YFSETQ. Trimming took 0 bases from V and 8 from J, leaving 11 bases between them. The CDR3 reads CASSLVRSQEAFF. In DNA, the CDR3 is TGCGCCAGCAGCTTGGTGCGCAGTCAAGAAGCTTTCTTT.